The rows below give T cell receptor beta chains drawn from one sample of a study of blood T cell repertoires in COVID-19. Here immunoSEQ multiplex PCR was the method, and the copy in TCRdb shows in-frame clones only, minus some. Of roughly 100,000 clones detected, roughly 87% appear once; the ten largest clones hold 6.2%. The specimen sequenced was peripheral blood. The origin of the receptors is a human donor in a cohort sampled during active COVID-19. The CDR3 runs from the conserved cysteine through the conserved F or W. The D gene is left open where the match is weak. The listing skips clone size in some rows; elsewhere it reads once, few, many or a size class.

cdr3_nt,cdr3_aa,v_call,j_call,clone_size,d_call
TGTGCCAGCAGCTTAGCCTTGACAGAACAAGGGGCACCCCTCCACTTT,CASSLALTEQGAPLHF,TRBV7-9,TRBJ1-6,-,-
TGTGCCAGCAGTGTAGCGGAAGCCAAAAACATTCAGTACTTC,CASSVAEAKNIQYF,TRBV28,TRBJ2-4,-,-
TGTGCCATCAGTCCACAAGAGACTAGCGGGAGTTCGGGGTCGAATGAGCAGTTCTTC,CAISPQETSGSSGSNEQFF,TRBV10-3,TRBJ2-1,-,TRBD2
TGTGCCAGCAGCGCTCCGGGACTAGCGGGGGACTACGAGCAGTACTTC,CASSAPGLAGDYEQYF,TRBV4-2,TRBJ2-7,many,TRBD2
TGTGCCAGTGTCGAGCCAGGGCGCTCTGGAAACACCATATATTTT,CASVEPGRSGNTIYF,TRBV19,TRBJ1-3,-,-
TGTGCCAGCAGGATTGGACAGGGGGCTTACGAGCAGTACTTC,CASRIGQGAYEQYF,TRBV28,TRBJ2-7,few,TRBD1
TGCAGCGTTGGCGACTATTCCTACAATGAGCAGTTCTTC,CSVGDYSYNEQFF,TRBV29-1,TRBJ2-1,-,-
TGTGCCACGACCTCCCAGGGCTTGTACTATGGCTACACCTTC,CATTSQGLYYGYTF,TRBV19,TRBJ1-2,-,-
TGTGCCAGCAGCTTAGTCCTAGCGGAGACCCAGTACTTC,CASSLVLAETQYF,TRBV7-2,TRBJ2-5,-,-
TGTGCCAGCAAGAGCTCCTATAATTCACCCCTCCACTTT,CASKSSYNSPLHF,TRBV27,TRBJ1-6,-,-
TGTGCCAGCAGTTTTCCCAGAAATACGCAGTATTTT,CASSFPRNTQYF,TRBV28,TRBJ2-3,-,-
TGTGCCAGCTCACCGGGACAGGGTCCCGAGAACACTGAAGCTTTCTTT,CASSPGQGPENTEAFF,TRBV18,TRBJ1-1,-,TRBD1
TGTGCCAGTAGTCTCTATGGGACAGGAGCATATAGCAATCAGCCCCAGCATTTT,CASSLYGTGAYSNQPQHF,TRBV19,TRBJ1-5,-,TRBD1
TGTGCCAGCAGAACGGGACAGGCTGGTTCACCCCTCCACTTT,CASRTGQAGSPLHF,TRBV6-6,TRBJ1-6,few,TRBD1
TGTGCCACCAGTGGTTCAAGGGGGCTGACAGATACGCAGTATTTT,CATSGSRGLTDTQYF,TRBV24-1,TRBJ2-3,once,TRBD1
TGCAGTGCTAGGCCAGGTGAAAAACTGTTTTTT,CSARPGEKLFF,TRBV20-1,TRBJ1-4,-,-
TGTGCCAGCAGCTTAATCGGACAGGGGAATTATAATTCACCCCTCCACTTT,CASSLIGQGNYNSPLHF,TRBV7-9,TRBJ1-6,few,TRBD1